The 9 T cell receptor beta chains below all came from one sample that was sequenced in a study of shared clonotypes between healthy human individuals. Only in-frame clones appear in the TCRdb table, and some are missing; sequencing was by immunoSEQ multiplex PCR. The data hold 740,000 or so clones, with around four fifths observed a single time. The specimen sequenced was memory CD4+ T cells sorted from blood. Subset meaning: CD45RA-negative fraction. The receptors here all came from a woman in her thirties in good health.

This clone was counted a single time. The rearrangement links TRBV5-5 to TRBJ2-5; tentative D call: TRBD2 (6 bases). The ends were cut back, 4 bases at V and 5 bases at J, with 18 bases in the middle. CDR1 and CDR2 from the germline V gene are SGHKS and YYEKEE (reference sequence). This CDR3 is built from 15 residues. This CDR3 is CASSMMGTLMETQYF. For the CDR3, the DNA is TGTGCCAGCAGCATGATGGGGACTTTGATGGAGACCCAGTACTTC.

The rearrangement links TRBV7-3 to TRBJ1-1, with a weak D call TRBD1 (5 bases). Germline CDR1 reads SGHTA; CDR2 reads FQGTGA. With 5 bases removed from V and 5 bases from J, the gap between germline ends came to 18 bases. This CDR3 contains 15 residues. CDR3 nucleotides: TGTGCCAGCAGCCCCGCCGGGCACCGGGGGACTGAAGCTTTCTTT. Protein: CASSPAGHRGTEAFF.

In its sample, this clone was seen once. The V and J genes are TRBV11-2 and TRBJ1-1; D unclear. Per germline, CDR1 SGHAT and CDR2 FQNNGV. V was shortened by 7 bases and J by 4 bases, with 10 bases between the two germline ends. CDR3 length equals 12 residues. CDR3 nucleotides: TGTGCCAGCAACCTGGCCGGCACTGAAGCTTTCTTT. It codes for CASNLAGTEAFF.

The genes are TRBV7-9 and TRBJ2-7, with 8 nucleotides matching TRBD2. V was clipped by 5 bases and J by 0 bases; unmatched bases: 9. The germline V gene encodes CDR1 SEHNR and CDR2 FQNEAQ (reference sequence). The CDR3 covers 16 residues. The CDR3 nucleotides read TGTGCCAGCAGCGTCCCTCTAGCGGGCCTCTCCTACGAGCAGTACTTC. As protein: CASSVPLAGLSYEQYF.

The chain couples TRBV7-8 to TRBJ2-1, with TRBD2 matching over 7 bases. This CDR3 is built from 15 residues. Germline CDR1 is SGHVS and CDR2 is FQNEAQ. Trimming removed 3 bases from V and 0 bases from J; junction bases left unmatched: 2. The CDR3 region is CASSLSGTSYNEQFF. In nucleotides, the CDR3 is TGTGCCAGCAGCTTGAGCGGGACCTCCTACAATGAGCAGTTCTTC.

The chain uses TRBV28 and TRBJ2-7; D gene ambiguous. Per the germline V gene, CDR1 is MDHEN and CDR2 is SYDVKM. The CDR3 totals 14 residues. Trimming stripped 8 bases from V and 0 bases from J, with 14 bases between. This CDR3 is CASGTRPSSYEQYF. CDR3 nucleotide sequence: TGTGCCAGCGGTACAAGACCTAGCTCCTACGAGCAGTACTTC. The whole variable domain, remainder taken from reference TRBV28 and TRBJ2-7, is DVKVTQSSRYLVKRTGEKVFLECVQDMDHENMFWYRQDPGLGLRLIYFSYDVKMKEKGDIPEGYSVSREKKERFSLILESASTNQTSMYLCASGTRPSSYEQYFGPGTRLTVT.

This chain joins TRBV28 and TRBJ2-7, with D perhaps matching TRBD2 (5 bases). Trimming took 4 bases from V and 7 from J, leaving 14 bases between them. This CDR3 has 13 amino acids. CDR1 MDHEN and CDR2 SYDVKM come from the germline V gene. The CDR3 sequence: CASSSGLLGEQYF. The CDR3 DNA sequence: TGTGCCAGCAGTTCCGGACTTCTCGGGGAGCAGTACTTC.

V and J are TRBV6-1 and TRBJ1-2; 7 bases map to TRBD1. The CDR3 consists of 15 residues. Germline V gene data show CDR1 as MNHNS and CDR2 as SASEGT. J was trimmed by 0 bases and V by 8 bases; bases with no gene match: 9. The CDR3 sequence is CASLPRTGPNYGYTF. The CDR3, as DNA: TGTGCCAGCCTTCCGCGGACAGGCCCTAACTATGGCTACACCTTC.

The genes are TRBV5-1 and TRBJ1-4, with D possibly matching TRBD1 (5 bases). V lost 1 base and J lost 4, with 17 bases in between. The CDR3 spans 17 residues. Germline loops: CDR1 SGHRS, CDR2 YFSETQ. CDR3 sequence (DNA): TGCGCCAGCAGCTTGCAGGGCCTAATCGTCTATAATGAAAAACTGTTTTTT. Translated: CASSLQGLIVYNEKLFF.